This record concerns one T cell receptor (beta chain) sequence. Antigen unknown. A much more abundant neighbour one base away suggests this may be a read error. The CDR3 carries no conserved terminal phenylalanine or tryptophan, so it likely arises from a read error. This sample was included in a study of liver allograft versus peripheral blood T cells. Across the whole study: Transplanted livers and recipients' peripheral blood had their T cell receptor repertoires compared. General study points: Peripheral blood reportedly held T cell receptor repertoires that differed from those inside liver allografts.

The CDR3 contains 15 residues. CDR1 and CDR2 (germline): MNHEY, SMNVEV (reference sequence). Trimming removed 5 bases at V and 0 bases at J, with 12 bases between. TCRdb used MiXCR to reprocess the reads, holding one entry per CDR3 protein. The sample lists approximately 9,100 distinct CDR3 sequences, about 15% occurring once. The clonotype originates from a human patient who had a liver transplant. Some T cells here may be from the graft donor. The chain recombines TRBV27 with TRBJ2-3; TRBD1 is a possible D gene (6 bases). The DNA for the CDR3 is TGTGCCAGCAGTCCAGGGGCAGTCAGCACAGATACGCAGTATATT. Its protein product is CASSPGAVSTDTQYI.